Presented here are 27 T cell receptor beta chains from one specimen sequenced in a study of shared clonotypes between healthy human individuals. Assay used: immunoSEQ multiplex PCR; TCRdb lists only in-frame clones, some missing. The data show approximately 2,000,000 clones, 85% to 95% seen once. Sequencing was done on a sample of naive CD4+ T cells from PBMCs. The subset was: CD45RA+ positively selected. All receptors derive from a man aged 18 to 35 in good health. Some clones in this sample may be carry-over from other donors' samples.

V is TRBV4-2 and J is TRBJ2-7; perhaps TRBD1 as D (5 bases). The V and J ends lost 4 bases and 5 bases respectively, with 18 bases between them. Germline V CDR1 and CDR2: LGHNA, YNFKEQ. The CDR3 extends over 15 amino acids. The CDR3 region is CASSPMELTANEQYF. The DNA for the CDR3 is TGTGCCAGCAGCCCGATGGAGTTGACAGCTAACGAGCAGTACTTC.

V is TRBV5-1 and J is TRBJ2-2; weak D call: TRBD2 (5 bases). Germline assignment: CDR1 SGHRS and CDR2 YFSETQ. Deletions cut 2 bases from V and 2 bases from J, with 7 bases between. This CDR3 spans 14 amino acids. CDR3 nucleotides: TGCGCCAGCAGCTTCGGGGTCAACACCGGGGAGCTGTTTTTT. The encoded protein is CASSFGVNTGELFF.

The CDR3 coding sequence is TGTGCCAGCAGCTATACAGGGGCGCCGGGCTACACCTTC. This sequence encodes CASSYTGAPGYTF. The rearrangement joins TRBV7-9 to TRBJ1-2; 7 bases agree with TRBD1. This CDR3 is 13 amino acids long. Germline trimming cut 4 bases from V and 8 bases from J; bases unmatched to any gene: 7. The germline V gene encodes CDR1 SEHNR and CDR2 FQNEAQ (reference sequence).

This clone was seen once. The chain is built from TRBV7-3 and TRBJ1-2; 7 bases are shared with TRBD1. CDR3 size: 13 residues. Germline V gene sequence: CDR1 SGHTA, CDR2 FQGTGA. V shed 5 bases, J shed 8 bases, and the junction held 8 bases outside the gene matches. In DNA, the CDR3 is TGTGCCAGCAGCCCAACAGGGGCGGGGGGCTACACCTTC. Protein sequence: CASSPTGAGGYTF.

The V call is TRBV27, the J call TRBJ1-5, with TRBD1 identical over 11 bases. The CDR3 length is 16 residues. The V segment lost 4 bases and the J segment 4 bases; nucleotides outside the gene matches: 6. Germline V CDR1 and CDR2: MNHEY, SMNVEV (reference sequence). The CDR3 region has the DNA TGTGCCAGCAGTTCCTACCGGGACAGGGGGAATCAGCCCCAGCATTTT. The encoded protein is CASSSYRDRGNQPQHF.

The chain uses TRBV27 and TRBJ1-3, with D unclear. This CDR3 spans 14 amino acids. Per germline, CDR1 MNHEY and CDR2 SMNVEV (reference sequence). Trimming took 6 bases from V and 0 from J, leaving 9 bases between them. The CDR3: CASSRLNSGNTIYF. The CDR3 DNA sequence: TGTGCCAGCAGCCGCCTCAACTCTGGAAACACCATATATTTT.

CDR3 sequence (DNA): TGTGCCACCAGCAGAGATTTGGAAGGAGACTCTGGAAACACCATATATTTT. Protein product: CATSRDLEGDSGNTIYF. The rearrangement links TRBV15 to TRBJ1-3, with no clear D. Trimming pared 0 bases from V and 0 bases from J, leaving 12 bases between. This CDR3 comprises 17 residues. The germline V gene encodes CDR1 LNHNV and CDR2 YYDKDF (reference sequence).

Regarding this clone: Other DNA sequences in the same sample also yield this CDR3. The gene calls are TRBV29-1 and TRBJ1-1; D is possibly TRBD1 (5 bases). Trimming stripped 4 bases from V and 4 bases from J, with 13 bases between. This CDR3 has 13 amino acids. CDR1 SQVTM and CDR2 ANQGSEA come from the germline V gene. The CDR3 DNA follows: TGCAGCGTTGTACGGGGGGGAGGCACTGAAGCTTTCTTT. This codes for CSVVRGGGTEAFF. Together with reference TRBV29-1 and TRBJ1-1, the CDR3 gives the full variable domain: SAVISQKPSRDICQRGTSLTIQCQVDSQVTMMFWYRQQPGQSLTLIATANQGSEATYESGFVIDKFPISRPNLTFSTLTVSNMSPEDSSIYLCSVVRGGGTEAFFGQGTRLTVV.

This sequence joins TRBV15 and TRBJ2-2, with TRBD1 matching 8 bases. CDR1 is LNHNV, CDR2 YYDKDF, per germline (reference sequence). The CDR3 is 15 residues long. The V and J ends lost 1 base and 7 bases, in that order; junction bases with no gene match: 5. CDR3 coding DNA: TGTGCCACCAGCAGAGGGGACAGGCGGGGCGGGGAGCTGTTTTTT. Its translation: CATSRGDRRGGELFF.

V usage is TRBV11-2 and J usage is TRBJ2-2; D unclear. CDR1 and CDR2 from the germline V gene are SGHAT and FQNNGV. CDR3 length: 18 amino acids. The germline V and J ends were trimmed by 6 bases and 5 bases, with 25 bases remaining between them. The CDR3 loop is CASRPLTTASVVTGELFF. The DNA of the CDR3 is TGTGCCAGCAGACCACTGACGACCGCTTCCGTCGTAACCGGGGAGCTGTTTTTT.

The chain combines TRBV7-2 with TRBJ1-2; 10 bases align to TRBD1. V was clipped by 5 bases and J by 7 bases; unmatched bases: 10. The CDR3 consists of 15 residues. The germline gives CDR1 SGHTA, CDR2 FQGNSA. CDR3 sequence reads: CASSHPPGQGTGYTF. In nucleotides, the CDR3 is TGTGCCAGCAGCCACCCCCCGGGACAGGGGACTGGCTACACCTTC.

This chain uses TRBV30 with TRBJ1-6; 7 bases line up with TRBD1. The V gene's germline CDR1 is GTSNPN and CDR2 SVGIG (reference sequence). The CDR3 contains 15 residues. V trimming: 3 bases; J trimming: 8 bases; junction bases outside the gene matches: 10. The CDR3 DNA reads TGTGCCTGGAGGAGATTACAGGGGCGGGATTCACCCCTCCACTTT. Amino acid sequence: CAWRRLQGRDSPLHF.

This clone was detected only a few times. The chain carries TRBV14 and TRBJ1-1; TRBD1 is a possible D gene (6 bases). CDR1 and CDR2 (germline): SGHDN, FVKESK. The CDR3 extends over 15 amino acids. V was clipped by 7 bases and J by 7 bases, with 22 bases between them. In DNA, the CDR3 is TGTGCCAGCACCAACCTGACAGGATCCCCTCTTGAAGCTTTCTTT. This gives the protein CASTNLTGSPLEAFF.

The rearrangement uses TRBV27 and TRBJ2-7, with D unclear. This CDR3 region has 12 residues. Germline CDR1 and CDR2: MNHEY and SMNVEV (reference sequence). V dropped 2 bases and J dropped 2 bases, with 4 bases sitting between them. CDR3 nucleotides: TGTGCCAGCAGTTTACCCACCTACGAGCAGTACTTC. Translating gives CASSLPTYEQYF.

This sequence joins TRBV5-5 and TRBJ1-5, with D possibly being TRBD1 (6 bases). The CDR3 spans 15 residues. V lost 4 bases and J lost 9, with 20 bases in between. From germline, CDR1 is SGHKS and CDR2 YYEKEE (reference sequence). CDR3 loop: CASSPQGSLNGPQHF. In nucleotides, the CDR3 is TGTGCCAGCAGCCCGCAGGGGTCCCTCAACGGGCCCCAGCATTTT.

The V call is TRBV28, the J call TRBJ1-3; tentative D call: TRBD1 (5 bases). V lost 6 bases to trimming and J lost 8 bases, with 17 bases between them. The germline CDR1 and CDR2 sequences are MDHEN and SYDVKM. The CDR3 has 14 residues. CDR3 amino acids: CASSPGGSLDTIYF. The CDR3 DNA sequence: TGTGCCAGCAGCCCTGGGGGGAGTTTAGACACCATATATTTT.

V usage is TRBV7-9 and J usage is TRBJ1-4; D uncertain. The CDR3 runs to 16 residues. Per the germline V gene, CDR1 is SEHNR and CDR2 is FQNEAQ (reference sequence). V lost 1 base and J lost 0, with 9 bases in between. CDR3 amino acids: CASSLGRQATNEKLFF. The CDR3 nucleotides are TGTGCCAGCAGCTTAGGTCGACAAGCAACTAATGAAAAACTGTTTTTT.

The rearrangement joins TRBV2 to TRBJ2-3; no clear D gene. CDR1 SNHLY and CDR2 FYNNEI come from the germline V gene. CDR3 size: 12 residues. Trimming removed 6 bases from V and 3 bases from J, with 7 bases in between. The CDR3 sequence is CASRELTDTQYF. CDR3 sequence (DNA): TGTGCCAGCAGGGAACTTACAGATACGCAGTATTTT. Complete variable domain (other parts from reference TRBV2 and TRBJ2-3): EPEVTQTPSHQVTQMGQEVILRCVPISNHLYFYWYRQILGQKVEFLVSFYNNEISEKSEIFDDQFSVERPDGSNFTLKIRSTKLEDSAMYFCASRELTDTQYFGPGTRLTVL.

The J gene is TRBJ2-1, the V gene TRBV7-8; no reliable D call. The CDR3 covers 14 residues. Germline assignment: CDR1 SGHVS and CDR2 FQNEAQ. The germline V and J ends were trimmed by 4 bases and 6 bases, with 13 bases remaining between them. In nucleotides, the CDR3 is TGTGCCAGCAGCTCCCGTTGGACCCTCAATGAGCAGTTCTTC. Its translation: CASSSRWTLNEQFF.

This sequence joins TRBV4-1 and TRBJ2-2; TRBD2 agrees at 11 bases. The length of the CDR3 is 18 residues. Germline V gives CDR1 MGHRA, CDR2 YSYEKL. Trimming removed 4 bases from V and 4 bases from J; junction bases left unmatched: 11. The CDR3 region is CASSRSIAGGPGTGELFF. The CDR3 bases are TGCGCCAGCAGCCGGTCAATAGCGGGAGGGCCGGGCACCGGGGAGCTGTTTTTT.

V and J are TRBV27 and TRBJ2-2; TRBD2 matches 12 bases. The J segment lost 5 bases and the V segment lost 4 bases, leaving 8 bases of the junction unmatched. CDR3 size: 17 residues. Germline V CDR1 and CDR2: MNHEY, SMNVEV (reference sequence). The CDR3 loop is CASSWRLAGVGTGELFF. CDR3 in DNA: TGTGCCAGCAGTTGGCGACTAGCGGGAGTGGGTACCGGGGAGCTGTTTTTT.

The chain has TRBV6-5 and TRBJ1-2; tentatively, D is TRBD1 (5 bases). The V gene's germline CDR1 is MNHEY and CDR2 SVGAGI. Trimming cost V 8 bases and J 6 bases, with 19 bases left between them. The CDR3 spans 14 residues. The CDR3 sequence is CASVRDGVGDGYTF. CDR3 coding DNA: TGTGCCAGCGTCCGGGACGGCGTGGGGGATGGCTACACCTTC.

V gene TRBV5-1 combines with J gene TRBJ2-5; D gene uncertain. Germline CDR1 is SGHRS and CDR2 is YFSETQ. This CDR3 is built from 14 residues. The V end was cut by 1 base, the J end by 4 bases, with 11 bases between. CDR3 sequence: CASSLTDLRETQYF. DNA for the CDR3: TGCGCCAGCAGCTTGACAGATTTGCGAGAGACCCAGTACTTC.

This chain uses TRBV7-2 with TRBJ1-1, with TRBD1 as a possible D gene (6 bases). Trimming removed 3 bases from V and 6 bases from J, with 11 bases in between. This CDR3 comprises 13 residues. The germline V gene has CDR1 SGHTA and CDR2 FQGNSA. The CDR3 DNA sequence: TGTGCCAGCAGCTTTGGGGGGGCCCCTGAAGCTTTCTTT. Translating it yields CASSFGGAPEAFF.

This chain links TRBV29-1 with TRBJ2-5, with a possible D match to TRBD2 (6 bases). This CDR3 has 14 amino acids. The V and J ends lost 7 bases and 1 base respectively, with 16 bases between them. CDR1 SQVTM and CDR2 ANQGSEA come from the germline V gene. CDR3 loop: CSASFLAPQETQYF. The CDR3 nucleotides are TGCAGCGCGTCCTTCCTAGCGCCCCAAGAGACCCAGTACTTC.

The rearrangement links TRBV6-5 to TRBJ2-6; D uncertain. Trimming removed 8 bases at V and 2 bases at J, with 13 bases between. This CDR3 is built from 15 residues. Germline V CDR1 and CDR2: MNHEY, SVGAGI. CDR3 in DNA: TGTGCCAGCTGCTCGATGGGCGCTGGGGCCAACGTCCTGACTTTC. Protein: CASCSMGAGANVLTF.

In regard to this clone: This same CDR3 is encoded by further DNA sequences in the sample. The chain recombines TRBV5-1 with TRBJ2-7; 9 nucleotides match TRBD1. The V and J ends lost 3 bases and 2 bases, in that order; junction bases with no gene match: 3. The germline gives CDR1 SGHRS, CDR2 YFSETQ. This CDR3 contains 14 residues. The CDR3 spells CASSSRQGAYEQYF. The CDR3, as DNA: TGCGCCAGCAGCTCGAGACAGGGGGCCTACGAGCAGTACTTC. The whole variable domain, filled in from reference TRBV5-1 and TRBJ2-7, reads KAGVTQTPRYLIKTRGQQVTLSCSPISGHRSVSWYQQTPGQGLQFLFEYFSETQRNKGNFPGRFSGRQFSNSRSEMNVSTLELGDSALYLCASSSRQGAYEQYFGPGTRLTVT.